This T cell receptor (beta chain) was recovered during a study of Graves' ophthalmopathy and Graves' hyperthyroidism (dated by TCRdb to about 2018). As for the study more broadly: Peripheral blood was collected at initial diagnosis, before any treatment. To tell Graves' ophthalmopathy apart from Graves' hyperthyroidism, and to predict which patients would progress to ophthalmopathy, the study relied on TCR beta repertoire signatures. In total, 135 blood samples were TCR-sequenced: 43 ophthalmopathy, some 75 hyperthyroidism and about 17 hyperthyroidism-to-ophthalmopathy patients. To explore V-J signatures that distinguish ophthalmopathy from hyperthyroidism, a discovery set of under 110 patients was enrolled, made up of 40 to 45 with ophthalmopathy and around 60 with stable hyperthyroidism. An independent validation cohort was composed of 18 hyperthyroidism patients and 17 patients who later progressed from hyperthyroidism to ophthalmopathy. In roughly six hyperthyroidism patients, the T-cell repertoires found in thyroid tissue were compared with those found in blood. Following sampling, methimazole starting at 30 mg daily was administered to hyperthyroidism patients, and high-dose intravenous methylprednisolone was administered to ophthalmopathy patients. The 100 discovery patients were divided at random into training and test sets in a 7:3 ratio. Broader findings and caveats from the paper: Sample size was not predetermined statistically, and investigators were not blinded to group allocation. Among expanded thyroid clonotypes with frequency above 0.001, most also showed up in blood, which suggests that blood repertoires may reflect the thyroid immune response. In validation, the model predicted ophthalmopathy progression with roughly 68% sensitivity and roughly 72% specificity; approximately 12 predicted patients were CT-confirmed with GO in a median of about 6.1 months. Ophthalmopathy was separated from stable hyperthyroidism by the 13-signature model with about 90% sensitivity and less than 82% specificity in cross-validation and with 80%/75% in the test set.

For repertoire sequencing, TCR beta CDR3 regions were amplified from RNA transcripts. The first round of RT-PCR was done with HTBI primers and the Qiagen OneStep RT-PCR kit, and was followed by a second round of multiplex PCR, then size selection and purification. Sequencing of the libraries was carried out on an Illumina HiSeq2000 in paired-end mode with 100 bp reads. Regarding the original processing steps: SOAPnuke was used for read processing, and reads with adapters, uncalled bases, a mean Phred below 15, or no exact constant-primer or identifier match were discarded. High-quality paired reads were merged with COPE v1.2.5. Each unique nucleotide sequence was treated as a clonotype, and MiTCR v1.1 was used to align the clonotypes to the IMGT TRB V, D and J references. Analysis was restricted to V-J combinations with a frequency above 0.0001, which covered about 99% of repertoires. A TCR clonal expansion and chaos score per V-J combination was defined as the ratio of F50 clonal expansion to chaos observed in the TCRdist matrix. Features were reduced by Welch's t-statistics and random forest to over 10 V-J combinations, which fed a naive Bayes classifier. The similarity between thyroid and blood repertoires was quantified using the Morisita-Horn index. Using fastp at Q25 and MiXCR, TCRdb reprocessed the public reads and kept productive beta chains. Under each unique CDR3 protein, matching rows form one entry showing the most common genes and DNA. TCRdb's processing, not the study's, gives the V and J calls here. The sample table lists about 380,000 distinct CDR3 sequences, over 15% of them with a count of one. The top ten clones comprise approximately 7% of the sample.

About this clonotype itself: Its antigen target is currently unknown. Base qualities are not at hand, and no much larger clone is one base apart.

Stable hyperthyroidism was defined as no progression to ophthalmopathy within 18 months of follow-up. The hyperthyroidism patients were 18 to 65 years old and newly diagnosed, with a disease duration of less than 2 months. Anyone with other autoimmune diseases, uncontrolled infections, pregnancy or lactation was excluded from the study. Diagnosis relied on clinical symptoms, serum thyroxine, TRAb, thyroid ultrasound and orbital computed tomography. Using Ficoll-Paque density gradient centrifugation, PBMCs were isolated from 9.5 to 10 ml of fresh peripheral blood. Total RNA was extracted with Trizol reagent and quality-checked on an Agilent 2100 Bioanalyzer. Material for sequencing was peripheral blood. The origin of this receptor is a woman between 18 and 29 years old with stable Graves' hyperthyroidism. Donor details come from another sample of the same person, matched by shared clones.

The nucleotide sequence reads as follows: TGTGCCAGCGGGGCCCGAACGGCCAGCGGGGGTGAAGAGACCCAGTACTTC. Translated, it reads CASGARTASGGEETQYF. The rearrangement joined TRBV6-1 to TRBJ2-5; TRBD2 agrees with 8 junctional bases. The CDR3 spans 17 residues, from the cysteine through the phenylalanine. The only DNA kept is the CDR3, 51 bases in frame from the first base. CDR1 and CDR2 are read off the germline V gene as MNHNS and SASEGT. From V the trimming removes 8 bases and from J it removes 3 bases, while the gene matches leave 17 bases of the junction unaccounted for.